The sample holds a few counts of the clone carrying this T cell receptor (beta chain). Its matching antigen is unknown. This same CDR3 is encoded by further DNA sequences in the sample. This sample is drawn from a study of cytomegalovirus exposure and HLA in healthy donors. PCR amplification relied on 60 Vbeta primers (plus 13 Jbeta primers). Some clones are missing from TCRdb's copy, which holds only in-frame ones; the method was immunoSEQ multiplex PCR. The sample consists of about 120,000 clones, about 74% of them appearing once. Study-wide findings and caveats: The later analysis indicated that the majority of CMV-associated TCR beta chains appeared HLA-restricted. At a 0.05 false discovery rate, a later analysis found 16,951 TCR beta sequences to be associated with HLA alleles.

The germline V gene encodes CDR1 MNHEY and CDR2 SMNVEV (reference sequence). With 3 bases removed from V and 5 bases from J, the gap between germline ends came to 10 bases. The CDR3 has 14 residues. The sequenced material came from PBMCs. The chain uses TRBV27 and TRBJ2-2, with D possibly TRBD1 on 6 matching bases. This receptor was identified in a woman in her 40s in good health and CMV-seropositive. The DNA for the CDR3 is TGTGCCAGCAGTTTGGGGGCTTCAACCGGGGAGCTGTTTTTT. It codes for CASSLGASTGELFF.